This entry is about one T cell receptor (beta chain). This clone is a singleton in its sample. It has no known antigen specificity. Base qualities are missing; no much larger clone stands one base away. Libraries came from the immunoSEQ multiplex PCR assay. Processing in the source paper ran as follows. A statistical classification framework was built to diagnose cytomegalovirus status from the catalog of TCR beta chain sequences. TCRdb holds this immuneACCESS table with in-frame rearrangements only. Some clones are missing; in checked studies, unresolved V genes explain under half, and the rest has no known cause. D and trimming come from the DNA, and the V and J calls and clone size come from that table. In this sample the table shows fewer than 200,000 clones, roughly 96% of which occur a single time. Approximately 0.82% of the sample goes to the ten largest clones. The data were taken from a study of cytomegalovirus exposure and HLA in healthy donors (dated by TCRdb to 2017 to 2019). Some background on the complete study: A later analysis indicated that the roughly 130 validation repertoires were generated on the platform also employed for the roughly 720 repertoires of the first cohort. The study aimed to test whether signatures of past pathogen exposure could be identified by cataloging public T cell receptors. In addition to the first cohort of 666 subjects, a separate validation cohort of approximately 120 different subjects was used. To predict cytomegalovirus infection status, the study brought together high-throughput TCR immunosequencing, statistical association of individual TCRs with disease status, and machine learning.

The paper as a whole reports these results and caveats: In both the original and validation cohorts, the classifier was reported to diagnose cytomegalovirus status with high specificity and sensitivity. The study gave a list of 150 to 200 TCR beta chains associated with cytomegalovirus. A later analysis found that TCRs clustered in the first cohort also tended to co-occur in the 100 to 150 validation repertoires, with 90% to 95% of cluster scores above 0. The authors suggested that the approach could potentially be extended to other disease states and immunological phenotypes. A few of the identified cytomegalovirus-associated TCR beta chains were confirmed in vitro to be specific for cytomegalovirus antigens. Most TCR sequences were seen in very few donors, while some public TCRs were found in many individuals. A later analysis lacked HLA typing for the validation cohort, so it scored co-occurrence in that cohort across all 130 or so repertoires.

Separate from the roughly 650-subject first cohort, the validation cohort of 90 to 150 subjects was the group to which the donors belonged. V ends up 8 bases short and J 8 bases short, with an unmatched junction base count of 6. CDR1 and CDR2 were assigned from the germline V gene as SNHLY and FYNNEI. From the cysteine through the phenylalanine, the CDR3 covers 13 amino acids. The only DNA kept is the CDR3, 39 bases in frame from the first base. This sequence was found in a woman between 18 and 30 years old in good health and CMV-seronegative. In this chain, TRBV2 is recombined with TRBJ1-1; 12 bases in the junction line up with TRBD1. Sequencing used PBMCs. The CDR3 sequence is CASGTGGEIEAFF. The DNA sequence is TGTGCCAGCGGGACAGGGGGCGAAATCGAAGCTTTCTTT.